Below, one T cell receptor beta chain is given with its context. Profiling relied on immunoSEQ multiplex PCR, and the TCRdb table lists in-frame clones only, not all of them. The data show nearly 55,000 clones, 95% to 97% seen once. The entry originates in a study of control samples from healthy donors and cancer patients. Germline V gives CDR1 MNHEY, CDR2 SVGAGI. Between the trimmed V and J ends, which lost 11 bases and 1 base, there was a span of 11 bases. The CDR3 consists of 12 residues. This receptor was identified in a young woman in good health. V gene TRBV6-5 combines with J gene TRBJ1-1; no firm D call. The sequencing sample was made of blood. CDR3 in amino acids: CAGEARNTEAFF. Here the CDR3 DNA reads TGTGCCGGGGAAGCCCGGAACACTGAAGCTTTCTTT.